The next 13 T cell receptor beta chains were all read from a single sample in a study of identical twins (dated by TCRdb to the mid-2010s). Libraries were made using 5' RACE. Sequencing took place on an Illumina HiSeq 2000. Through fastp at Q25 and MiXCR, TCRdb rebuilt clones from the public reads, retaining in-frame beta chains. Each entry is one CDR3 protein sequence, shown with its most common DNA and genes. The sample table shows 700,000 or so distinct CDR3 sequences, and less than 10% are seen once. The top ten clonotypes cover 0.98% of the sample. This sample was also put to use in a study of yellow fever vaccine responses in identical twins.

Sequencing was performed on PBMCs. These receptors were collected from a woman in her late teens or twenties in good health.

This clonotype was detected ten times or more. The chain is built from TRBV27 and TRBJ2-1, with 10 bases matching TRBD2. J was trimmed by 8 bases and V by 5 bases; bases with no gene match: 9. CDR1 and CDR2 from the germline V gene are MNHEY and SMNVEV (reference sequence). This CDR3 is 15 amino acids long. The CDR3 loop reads CASSQAGTSVHEQFF. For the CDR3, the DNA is TGTGCCAGCAGTCAAGCCGGGACTAGCGTTCATGAGCAGTTCTTC.

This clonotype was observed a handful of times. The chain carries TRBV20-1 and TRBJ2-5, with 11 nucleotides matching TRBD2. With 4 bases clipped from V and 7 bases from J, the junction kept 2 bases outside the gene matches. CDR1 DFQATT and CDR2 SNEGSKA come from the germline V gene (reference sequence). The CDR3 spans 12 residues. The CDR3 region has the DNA TGCAGTGCTACAGGGACTAGCGGGACCCAGTACTTC. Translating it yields CSATGTSGTQYF.

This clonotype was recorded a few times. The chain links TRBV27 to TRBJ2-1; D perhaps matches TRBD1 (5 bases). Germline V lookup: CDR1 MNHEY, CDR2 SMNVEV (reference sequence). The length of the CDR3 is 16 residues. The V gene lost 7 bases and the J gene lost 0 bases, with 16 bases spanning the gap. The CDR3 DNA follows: TGTGCCAGCACAACCAGGGTCTCCAACTCCTACAATGAGCAGTTCTTC. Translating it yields CASTTRVSNSYNEQFF.

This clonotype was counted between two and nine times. The CDR3 nucleotides are TGTGCCAGCAGTGATTTGTTCGCAGATACGCAGTATTTT. It specifies CASSDLFADTQYF. The chain joins TRBV25-1 to TRBJ2-3; D is unclear. CDR3 size: 13 residues. V shed 3 bases and J shed 4 bases, with 8 bases lying between them. The germline V gene encodes CDR1 MGHDK and CDR2 SYGVNS.

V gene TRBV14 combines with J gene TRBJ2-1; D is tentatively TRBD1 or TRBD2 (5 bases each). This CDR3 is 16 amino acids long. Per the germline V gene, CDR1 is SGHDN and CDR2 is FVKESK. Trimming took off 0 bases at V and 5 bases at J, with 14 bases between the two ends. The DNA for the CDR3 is TGTGCCAGCAGCCAAGACCTCGGGACCATGGACAATGAGCAGTTCTTC. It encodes CASSQDLGTMDNEQFF.

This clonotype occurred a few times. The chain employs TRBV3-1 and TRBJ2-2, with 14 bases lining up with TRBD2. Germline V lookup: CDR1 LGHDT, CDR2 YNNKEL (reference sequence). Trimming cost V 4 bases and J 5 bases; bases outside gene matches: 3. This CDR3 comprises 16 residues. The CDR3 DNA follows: TGTGCCAGCAGCCGAAGGACTAGCGGGGGGACCGGGGAGCTGTTTTTT. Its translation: CASSRRTSGGTGELFF.

The CDR3 loop reads CASRAGTADGTDTQYF. The CDR3 DNA reads as TGTGCCAGCAGAGCAGGGACCGCCGACGGCACAGATACGCAGTATTTT. The rearrangement joins TRBV2 to TRBJ2-3, with D perhaps given as TRBD1 or TRBD2 (5 bases each). Trimming removed 6 bases at V and 1 base at J, with 17 bases between. The CDR3 sequence is 16 residues long. Germline values: CDR1 SNHLY, CDR2 FYNNEI.

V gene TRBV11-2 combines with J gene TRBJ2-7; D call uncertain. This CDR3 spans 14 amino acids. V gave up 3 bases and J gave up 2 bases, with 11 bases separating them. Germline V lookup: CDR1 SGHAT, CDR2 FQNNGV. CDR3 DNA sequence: TGTGCCAGCAGCTTGTGGGCCACCCCCTACGAGCAGTACTTC. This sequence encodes CASSLWATPYEQYF.

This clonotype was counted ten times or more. The CDR3 nucleotides read TGTGCCAGCAGCTTTAGCGCAGATACGCAGTATTTT. It yields the protein CASSFSADTQYF. The rearrangement joins TRBV11-3 to TRBJ2-3, with D possibly TRBD2 on 5 matching bases. CDR1 SGHNT and CDR2 YENEEA come from the germline V gene. Trimming shortened V by 3 bases and J by 4 bases, and 5 bases separated the two germline ends. CDR3 length equals 12 residues. Complete variable domain (other parts from reference TRBV11-3 and TRBJ2-3): EAGVVQSPRYKIIEKKQPVAFWCNPISGHNTLYWYLQNLGQGPELLIRYENEEAVDDSQLPKDRFSAERLKGVDSTLKIQPAELGDSAVYLCASSFSADTQYFGPGTRLTVL.

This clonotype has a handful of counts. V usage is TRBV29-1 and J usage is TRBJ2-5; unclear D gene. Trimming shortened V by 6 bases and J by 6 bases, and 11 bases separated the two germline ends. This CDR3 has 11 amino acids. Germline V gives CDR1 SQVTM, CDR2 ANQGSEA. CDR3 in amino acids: CSVPRRQTQYF. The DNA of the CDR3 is TGCAGCGTACCCCGGCGCCAGACCCAGTACTTC.

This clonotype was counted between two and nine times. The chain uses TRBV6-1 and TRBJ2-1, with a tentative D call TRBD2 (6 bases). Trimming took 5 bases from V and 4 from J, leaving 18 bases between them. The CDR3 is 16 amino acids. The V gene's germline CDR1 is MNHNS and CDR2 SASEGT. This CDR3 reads CASSPASIAEYNEQFF. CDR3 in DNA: TGTGCCAGCAGTCCCGCTTCGATAGCGGAATACAATGAGCAGTTCTTC.

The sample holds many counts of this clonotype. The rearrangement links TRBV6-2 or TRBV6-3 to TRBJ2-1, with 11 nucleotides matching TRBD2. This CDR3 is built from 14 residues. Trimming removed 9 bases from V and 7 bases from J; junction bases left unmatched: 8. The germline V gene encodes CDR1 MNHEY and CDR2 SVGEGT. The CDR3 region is CARGLAAKPNEQFF. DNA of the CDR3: TGTGCCAGGGGACTAGCGGCCAAACCGAATGAGCAGTTCTTC.

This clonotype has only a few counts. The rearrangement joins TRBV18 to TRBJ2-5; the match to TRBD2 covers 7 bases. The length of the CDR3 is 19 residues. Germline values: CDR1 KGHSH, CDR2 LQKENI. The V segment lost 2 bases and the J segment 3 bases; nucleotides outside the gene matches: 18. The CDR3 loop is CASSPFNITDTSAEETQYF. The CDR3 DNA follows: TGTGCCAGCTCACCATTCAATATAACTGATACTAGCGCCGAAGAGACCCAGTACTTC.